This T cell receptor (beta chain) derives from a study of blood T cell repertoires in COVID-19. The CDR3 runs 15 residues. V lost 7 bases and J 0 bases, leaving 15 bases between the germline ends. Germline CDR1 and CDR2: SGHRS and YFSETQ. Original methodology: Estimation of nucleated cell counts was performed using reference gene primer amplification. TCRdb's table, derived via immunoSEQ multiplex PCR, lists solely in-frame clones and lacks some. V and J calls and clone size are as listed in that table; D and trimming were resolved from the DNA. Here the sample spans approximately 220,000 clones, around four fifths being singletons.

V and J are TRBV5-1 and TRBJ2-3; TRBD1 might be the D (6 bases). The origin of this receptor is a woman in her forties or fifties with acute or convalescent COVID-19. Sequenced: peripheral blood. DNA of the CDR3: TGCGCCAGCTCGAACTGGGACACTAGCACAGATACGCAGTATTTT. It encodes CASSNWDTSTDTQYF.